This is a list of T cell receptor beta chains from one sample in a study of blood T cell repertoires in COVID-19. Assay: immunoSEQ multiplex PCR; the TCRdb copy retains only in-frame clones and omits some. The sample consists of roughly 95,000 clones, around 81% of them appearing once. The sample taken for sequencing was peripheral blood. Every receptor here comes from a man aged 55 to 70 with acute or convalescent COVID-19. Each CDR3 is given with its conserved first and last residue. A D gene is named only where the DNA matches it firmly. Clone size, where shown, is once, few, many, or a class for clones that have expanded.

V gene	D gene	J gene	clone size	CDR3 DNA	CDR3 protein
TRBV20-1	NA	TRBJ2-5	NA	TGCAGTGCTAGCCTCCGGGAGACCCAGTACTTC	CSASLRETQYF
TRBV6-5	NA	TRBJ1-6	NA	TGTGCCAGCAGTTACGAGCCGCGTAGCGATTCACCCCTCCACTTT	CASSYEPRSDSPLHF
TRBV27	NA	TRBJ1-5	NA	TGTGCCAGCAGTATGAACGGTCAGCCCCAGCATTTT	CASSMNGQPQHF
TRBV2	TRBD2	TRBJ2-5	once	TGTGCCAGCAGTGCCCGGGAGGGTGGGATCCAAGAGACCCAGTACTTC	CASSAREGGIQETQYF
TRBV5-6	NA	TRBJ1-2	NA	TGTGCCAGCAGCTCGGGCCCGCAGGGCTATGGCTACACCTTC	CASSSGPQGYGYTF
TRBV29-1	TRBD1	TRBJ1-2	NA	TGCAGCGTTTTGACAGGGACGTATGGCTACACCTTC	CSVLTGTYGYTF
TRBV30	NA	TRBJ2-5	NA	TGTGCCTGGGGCGGGAAGCAAGAGACCCAGTACTTC	CAWGGKQETQYF
TRBV19	TRBD1	TRBJ1-5	NA	TGTGCCAGTAGTATAGTCACGGGACAGGGGGGGTTACAGCCCCAGCATTTT	CASSIVTGQGGLQPQHF
TRBV7-2	NA	TRBJ2-6	few	TGTGCCAGCAGCTTAAGGTCCCTAGCAATCTCTGGGGCCAACGTCCTGACTTTC	CASSLRSLAISGANVLTF
TRBV6-5	NA	TRBJ2-1	NA	TGTGCCAGCAGTTCCGGCGGGCCGGGGAGAGTGGAGCAGTTCTTC	CASSSGGPGRVEQFF
TRBV3-1/TRBV3-2	TRBD1	TRBJ1-2	NA	TGTGCCAGCAGCCATGGGACAGGGGGTAATGGCTACACCTTC	CASSHGTGGNGYTF
TRBV5-1	TRBD1	TRBJ2-5	NA	TGCGCCAGCAGCTTGCAGGGGGCCCGAGAGACCCAGTACTTC	CASSLQGARETQYF
TRBV30	NA	TRBJ2-4	NA	TGTGCCTGGAGTGTACAGGGCCCCCTCCTATCAAGACAGTACTTC	CAWSVQGPLLSRQYF
TRBV29-1	NA	TRBJ2-1	NA	TGCAGCGTTATACAAGACATTTTAGTCCTCGGCAATGAGCAGTTCTTC	CSVIQDILVLGNEQFF
TRBV19	NA	TRBJ1-1	NA	TGTGCCAGTAAATTGATAGTGAACACTGAAGCTTTCTTT	CASKLIVNTEAFF
TRBV11-3	NA	TRBJ2-7	once	TGTGCCAGCAGCGTACGTACAGGGACAAGGAACGAGCAGTACTTC	CASSVRTGTRNEQYF
TRBV5-1	NA	TRBJ1-1	NA	TGCGCCAGCAGCCCAACGGATGCGGTACGGAACACTGAAGCTTTCTTT	CASSPTDAVRNTEAFF
TRBV19	NA	TRBJ1-2	NA	TGTGCCAGTGGAGATGGTAGCTATGGCTACACCTTC	CASGDGSYGYTF
TRBV12-5	NA	TRBJ1-1	NA	TGTGCTAGTGATCAAGACAGTAACACTGAAGCTTTCTTT	CASDQDSNTEAFF
TRBV4-3	TRBD1	TRBJ1-2	few	TGCGCCAGCAGCCACCCCGACAGGGGGGATGGCTACACCTTC	CASSHPDRGDGYTF
TRBV5-1	TRBD1	TRBJ2-1	NA	TGCGCCAGCAGCACCACAGGGGGCGAGTACAATGAGCAGTTCTTC	CASSTTGGEYNEQFF
TRBV3-1/TRBV3-2	TRBD1	TRBJ1-1	once	TGTGCCAGCAGCCAAGTGGGGACAGTGCGAGCTTTCTTT	CASSQVGTVRAFF
TRBV7-2	TRBD2	TRBJ2-1	NA	TGTGCCAGCAGCTCGGGACTAGCGGGGTGGGTTAATGAGCAGTTCTTC	CASSSGLAGWVNEQFF
TRBV6-5	NA	TRBJ1-2	NA	TGTGCCAGCAGTTACAACGGGAGAAGGGACTATGGCTACACCTTC	CASSYNGRRDYGYTF
TRBV15	NA	TRBJ1-1	NA	TGTGCCACCAGCAGGGGGGGGTCAAGCCGCATGAACACTGAAGCTTTCTTT	CATSRGGSSRMNTEAFF
TRBV28	TRBD2	TRBJ2-4	NA	TGTGCCAGCAGTTCCCCCGGGACTAGCGGGGATTTGAATCAGTACTTC	CASSSPGTSGDLNQYF
TRBV9	TRBD1	TRBJ1-5	NA	TGTGCCAGCAGCGTGGGGACAGCCCCAGGACAGCCCCAGCATTTT	CASSVGTAPGQPQHF
TRBV4-2	TRBD2	TRBJ2-1	NA	TGTGCCAGCAGCCGACCCCCCACCCAAATAGGACTAGCGGGGATTCTCCGCTACAATGAGCAGTTCTTC	CASSRPPTQIGLAGILRYNEQFF
TRBV10-3	TRBD2	TRBJ2-2	NA	TGTGCCATCAGTGAGTCAAGGGCTAGCGGGGGACGGAACACCGGGGAGCTGTTTTTT	CAISESRASGGRNTGELFF
TRBV6-5	NA	TRBJ2-3	NA	TGTGCCAGCAGTTACGAGGGGGAGAGCACAGATACGCAGTATTTT	CASSYEGESTDTQYF
TRBV27	TRBD1	TRBJ1-5	NA	TGTGCCAGCAGTCCGGGACAGGGGGCAAGTCAGCCCCAGCATTTT	CASSPGQGASQPQHF
TRBV5-1	TRBD2	TRBJ2-1	few	TGCGCCAGCAGTTCCCTAAGCGGGGGATACAATGAGCAGTTCTTC	CASSSLSGGYNEQFF
TRBV18	TRBD1	TRBJ2-1	once	TGTGCCAGCTCGCCCGGGACAGGCCTTCAATACAATGAGCAGTTCTTC	CASSPGTGLQYNEQFF
TRBV3-1/TRBV3-2	TRBD2	TRBJ2-1	NA	TGTGCCAGCAGCCAAGAAGCCCTCGGACTAGCGGGAGGGCGTGAGCAGTTCTTC	CASSQEALGLAGGREQFF
TRBV5-6	NA	TRBJ2-5	NA	TGTGCCAGCAGCTTGGACAGTGTCCAGTACTTC	CASSLDSVQYF
TRBV10-1	NA	TRBJ1-6	medium-sized	TGCGCCAGCAGTGAGTCGAAATTACGGCCCCTCCACTTT	CASSESKLRPLHF
TRBV6-1	TRBD1	TRBJ1-1	NA	TGTGCCAGCAGTGAAGGGGACAGGTATGGGGTGAACACTGAAGCTTTCTTT	CASSEGDRYGVNTEAFF
TRBV24-1	TRBD2	TRBJ2-3	NA	TGTGCCACCAGTGATGTGAGCGGGAGGGGGTCAGATACGCAGTATTTT	CATSDVSGRGSDTQYF
TRBV7-2	TRBD1	TRBJ2-3	NA	TGTGCCAGCAGCACGGGACAGGGGACAGATACGCAGTATTTT	CASSTGQGTDTQYF
TRBV11-2	TRBD1	TRBJ1-3	NA	TGTGCCAGCAGCGCACAGGGGGCGGGGGGAAACACCATATATTTT	CASSAQGAGGNTIYF